This paragraph covers one T cell receptor beta chain sequence. The junction and the germline gene differ at one end; a read error may be behind it. This sample includes further DNA sequences coding for the same CDR3. The data stem from a study of cytomegalovirus exposure and HLA in healthy donors. PCR involved 60 Vbeta and 13 Jbeta primers. The repertoire was sequenced with immunoSEQ multiplex PCR; TCRdb's copy has only in-frame clones and lacks some. Of over 150,000 clones detected, roughly 80% appear once; the ten largest clones hold about 10%. Germline V CDR1 and CDR2: SEHNR, FQNEAQ (reference sequence). CDR3 length: 17 amino acids.

Input material: PBMCs. The chain combines TRBV7-9 with TRBJ1-5; possible D gene TRBD1, 5 bases. The sequence was collected from a man between 50 and 59 years old in good health and CMV-seropositive. The DNA for the CDR3 is TGCGCCAGCAGCGCCCTGGGAGGGGCGACGGGCAATCAGCCCCAGCATTTT. This gives the protein CASSALGGATGNQPQHF.